This TCR beta chain appears in the sequencing data of a study of identical twins. TCRdb reprocessed the 5' RACE reads via MiXCR and lists one record per CDR3 protein. This table holds fewer than 650,000 distinct CDR3 sequences, approximately 10% found once. Whole-study findings and limits: Part of the zero-insertion signal could reflect confounding by invariant MAIT and iNKT cells.

Germline V lookup: CDR1 MGHDK, CDR2 SYGVNS. The CDR3 length is 17 residues. Losses at the gene ends were 4 bases for V and 0 bases for J; bases not matched to a gene: 8. Note on this clonotype: Its antigen remains unknown.

This sample also belongs to another study, concerning yellow fever vaccine responses in identical twins.

V is TRBV25-1 and J is TRBJ2-1; 8 bases align to TRBD2. Sequencing was performed on PBMCs. This TCR was sampled from a woman younger than 30 in good health. CDR3 region: CASSGRVAGSSYNEQFF. Here the CDR3 DNA reads TGTGCCAGCAGTGGGAGGGTAGCGGGGAGCTCCTACAATGAGCAGTTCTTC.